Sequencing of this T cell receptor (beta chain) was carried out in a study of T cells in Graves' hyperthyroidism and ophthalmopathy. Many counts were recorded for this clonotype. The CDR3 regions of TCR beta were amplified from RNA transcripts. Researchers ran a first-round RT-PCR on the TCR CDR3 using the HTBI primer set. TCRdb fed the multiplex PCR reads into MiXCR, producing one record per CDR3 protein. This table holds around 700,000 distinct CDR3 sequences, over 15% found once. Exclusion of patients followed from uncontrolled infection, other autoimmune disease, pregnancy or lactation. This CDR3 has 14 residues. Trimming shortened V by 0 bases and J by 4 bases, and 8 bases separated the two germline ends. The germline V gene has CDR1 SGHRS and CDR2 YFSETQ.

The sample comprised blood. This receptor was obtained from a woman between 50 and 59 years old with Graves' hyperthyroidism that later progressed to Graves' ophthalmopathy. This rearrangement joins TRBV5-1 to TRBJ2-1; TRBD1 is a possible D gene (5 bases). In DNA form, the CDR3 reads TGCGCCAGCAGCTTGGGACAGAATTACAATGAGCAGTTCTTC. It yields the protein CASSLGQNYNEQFF.